One and the same sample provided the 32 T cell receptor beta chains below, sequenced in a study of blood T cell repertoires in COVID-19. The repertoire was sequenced with immunoSEQ multiplex PCR; TCRdb's copy has only in-frame clones and lacks some. This table holds about 81,000 clones, roughly 95% found once. Sequenced input: peripheral blood. Source of these receptors: a human donor with active COVID-19. The donor label of this sample is uncertain.

The DNA of the CDR3 is TGTGCCAGAAGCTTCGGACAGCTAAGGGTATATAGCAATCAGCCCCAGCATTTT. It encodes CARSFGQLRVYSNQPQHF. The chain uses TRBV7-5 and TRBJ1-5; the D call in the table, TRBD1, was not verified against the DNA. TRBV7-5 is reported as a pseudogene. The CDR3 totals 18 residues.

This chain joins TRBV10-1 and TRBJ2-3, with 10 positions matching TRBD2. Germline V gene sequence: CDR1 WNHNN, CDR2 SYGVQD (reference sequence). Trimming removed 5 bases from V and 4 bases from J; junction bases left unmatched: 0. The CDR3 spans 13 residues. Written as DNA, the CDR3 is TGCGCCAGCAGTCTAGCGGGAGCAGATACGCAGTATTTT. Amino acids: CASSLAGADTQYF.

The J gene is TRBJ1-2, the V gene TRBV5-1; 7 bases match TRBD1. The V and J ends lost 0 bases and 1 base, in that order; junction bases with no gene match: 6. This CDR3 has 16 amino acids. Germline CDR1 is SGHRS and CDR2 is YFSETQ. In DNA, the CDR3 is TGCGCCAGCAGCTTGGATCGAGGGACAGTTAACTATGGCTACACCTTC. It codes for CASSLDRGTVNYGYTF.

CDR3 coding DNA: TGTGCCAGCAGCTACCTAGCGGGAGCTCGTAATGAGCAGTTCTTC. Encoded protein: CASSYLAGARNEQFF. The genes are TRBV9 and TRBJ2-1; 10 bases are a match to TRBD2. In germline, CDR1 is SGDLS, CDR2 YYNGEE. With 4 bases clipped from V and 7 bases from J, the junction kept 8 bases outside the gene matches. The CDR3 is 15 amino acids.

The rearrangement joins TRBV1 to TRBJ2-3; the table's D call, TRBD2, has no DNA check behind it. TRBV1 is labeled a pseudogene. CDR3 size: 15 residues. The CDR3 loop reads CTSSQGAGGQDTQYF. The CDR3 coding sequence is TGCACCAGCAGCCAAGGGGCGGGGGGGCAGGATACGCAGTATTTT.

The rearrangement links TRBV19 to TRBJ1-1, with D unresolved. This CDR3 is 14 amino acids long. Germline assignment: CDR1 LNHDA and CDR2 SQIVND (reference sequence). The ends were cut back, 5 bases at V and 5 bases at J, with 15 bases in the middle. The CDR3: CASSFGGSGTEAFF. The CDR3 DNA is TGTGCCAGTAGTTTCGGAGGGTCGGGAACTGAAGCTTTCTTT.

This chain connects TRBV5-1 to TRBJ2-3; TRBD2 matches 7 bases. This CDR3 contains 15 residues. Germline CDR1 SGHRS, CDR2 YFSETQ. J gave up 8 bases and V 3 bases, and 12 bases lay outside the gene matches. This CDR3 reads CASSYPLGGFVTQYF. The CDR3 DNA reads as TGCGCCAGCAGCTACCCCTTGGGGGGGTTCGTTACGCAGTATTTT.

The gene calls are TRBV6-5 and TRBJ1-2, with D tentatively TRBD1 (6 bases). The V end was cut by 6 bases, the J end by 5 bases, with 19 bases between. The CDR3 sequence is 15 residues long. Germline V gene lookup returns CDR1 MNHEY and CDR2 SVGAGI. The CDR3 here is CASRRGGGRFYGYTF. The CDR3 nucleotides read TGTGCCAGCAGAAGAGGCGGGGGGCGCTTTTATGGCTACACCTTC.

The chain uses TRBV4-3 and TRBJ1-6; TRBD1 is a possible D gene (6 bases). The CDR3 has 17 amino acids. CDR1 and CDR2 (germline): LGHNA, YSLEER. V was trimmed by 3 bases and J by 9 bases, leaving 21 bases between them. CDR3 coding DNA: TGCGCCAGCAGCCACGAGACCGGGACAAAACGTGTTTCACCCCTCCACTTT. Amino acids: CASSHETGTKRVSPLHF.

The chain recombines TRBV11-2 with TRBJ2-1, with 11 bases aligning to TRBD2. Looked up from germline, CDR1 is SGHAT and CDR2 is FQNNGV. J lost 6 bases, V lost 5 bases, and 6 bases had no gene match. The CDR3 has 15 residues. DNA for the CDR3: TGTGCCAGCAGCCCCCGCGGGACTAGCGGCAATGAGCAGTTCTTC. This translates into CASSPRGTSGNEQFF.

The rearrangement links TRBV16 to TRBJ1-2; a weak D match, TRBD1 (6 bases). V was shortened by 2 bases and J by 7 bases, with 14 bases between the two germline ends. CDR3 length equals 14 residues. Germline V gene sequence: CDR1 KGHSY, CDR2 FQNENV. The CDR3 protein is CASSQGTGMFGYTF. In nucleotides, the CDR3 is TGTGCCAGCAGCCAAGGCACAGGGATGTTTGGCTACACCTTC.

The CDR3 DNA reads TGTGCCAGCAGCCACAGACAATCGAACACTGAAGCTTTCTTT. Its translation: CASSHRQSNTEAFF. J is TRBJ1-1 and V is TRBV6-2 or TRBV6-3; D remains ambiguous. Germline CDR1 reads MNHEY; CDR2 reads SVGEGT. The CDR3 runs 14 residues. V was shortened by 6 bases and J by 1 base, with 12 bases between the two germline ends.

The genes are TRBV11-3 and TRBJ1-1, with D possibly being TRBD1 (5 bases). V lost 1 base and J lost 0, with 24 bases in between. The CDR3 has 20 amino acids. Germline CDR1 and CDR2: SGHNT and YENEEA. The CDR3, as DNA: TGTGCCAGCAGCTTAGCGATAGTTTTCAGGGATCGGCCCATGAACACTGAAGCTTTCTTT. It yields the protein CASSLAIVFRDRPMNTEAFF.

The chain links TRBV3-1 (or the pseudogene TRBV3-2) to TRBJ2-5; 7 bases agree with TRBD2. Trimming cost V 4 bases and J 5 bases; bases outside gene matches: 10. The CDR3 is 15 residues long. CDR1 and CDR2 (germline): LGHDT, YNNKEL (reference sequence). CDR3 sequence (DNA): TGTGCCAGCAGCCCCCGAGCGGGATGGGTGGAGACCCAGTACTTC. Translating it yields CASSPRAGWVETQYF.

This chain connects TRBV7-2 to TRBJ1-6, with 7 bases fitting TRBD1. Germline V CDR1 and CDR2: SGHTA, FQGNSA. The CDR3 consists of 13 residues. With 5 bases clipped from V and 7 bases from J, the junction kept 2 bases outside the gene matches. DNA for the CDR3: TGTGCCAGCAGCCAGGGGGGCAATTCACCCCTCCACTTT. Its translation: CASSQGGNSPLHF.

The chain uses TRBV28 and TRBJ1-6; unclear D gene. The CDR3 covers 14 residues. Trimming removed 6 bases from V and 6 bases from J, with 12 bases in between. In germline, CDR1 is MDHEN, CDR2 SYDVKM. The CDR3 reads CASSPLGVNSPLHF. For the CDR3, the DNA is TGTGCCAGCAGCCCACTCGGGGTTAATTCACCCCTCCACTTT.

This chain connects TRBV11-3 to TRBJ2-5; possibly TRBD1 for D (5 bases). The CDR3 is made up of 14 amino acids. V was clipped by 5 bases and J by 5 bases, with 15 bases between them. Germline CDR1 reads SGHNT; CDR2 reads YENEEA. CDR3 sequence (DNA): TGTGCCAGCAGCCCTGGAGCAGGGTCCGAGACCCAGTACTTC. Protein sequence: CASSPGAGSETQYF.

The chain recombines TRBV28 with TRBJ1-5; a weak D match, TRBD1 (5 bases). The CDR3 is 14 amino acids. In germline, CDR1 is MDHEN, CDR2 SYDVKM. The V end lost 3 bases, the J end lost 2 bases, and 8 bases lay between the germline ends. The CDR3 DNA reads TGTGCCAGCAGTTTGCAAGGGGGCAATCAGCCCCAGCATTTT. Its translation: CASSLQGGNQPQHF.

The chain links TRBV11-2 to TRBJ2-5, with 11 nucleotides matching TRBD2. The CDR3 contains 16 residues. The germline V gene has CDR1 SGHAT and CDR2 FQNNGV. The ends lost 3 bases at V and 1 base at J; junction bases unmatched: 4. The CDR3 DNA is TGTGCCAGCAGCTTGGGTAGCGGGGGGGTCCAAGAGACCCAGTACTTC. Translated: CASSLGSGGVQETQYF.

This sequence joins TRBV7-7 and TRBJ2-5; TRBD1 matches 12 bases. CDR3 length: 15 residues. The V gene's germline CDR1 is SSHAT and CDR2 FNYEAQ (reference sequence). V shed 4 bases, J shed 5 bases, and the junction held 5 bases outside the gene matches. The CDR3 sequence: CASSSGQGALETQYF. CDR3 nucleotides: TGTGCCAGCAGCTCGGGACAGGGGGCGCTTGAGACCCAGTACTTC.

The chain recombines TRBV29-1 with TRBJ2-4; D remains ambiguous. The germline V gene has CDR1 SQVTM and CDR2 ANQGSEA. The V end lost 5 bases, the J end lost 6 bases, and 14 bases lay between the germline ends. The CDR3 is 13 amino acids. CDR3 nucleotides: TGCAGCGTTATCGGCAGGAATACAAACATTCAGTACTTC. Its protein product is CSVIGRNTNIQYF.

The chain employs TRBV12-5 and TRBJ1-1, with D uncertain. The CDR3 length is 14 residues. The ends were cut back, 3 bases at V and 1 base at J, with 9 bases in the middle. CDR1 LGHNT and CDR2 FRNRAP come from the germline V gene. Here the CDR3 reads CASGLIRQNTEAFF. The DNA for the CDR3 is TGTGCTAGTGGTTTAATAAGACAGAACACTGAAGCTTTCTTT. Supplemented by reference TRBV12-5 and TRBJ1-1, the full variable domain reads DARVTQTPRHKVTEMGQEVTMRCQPILGHNTVFWYRQTMMQGLELLAYFRNRAPLDDSGMPKDRFSAEMPDATLATLKIQPSEPRDSAVYFCASGLIRQNTEAFFGQGTRLTVV.

The chain uses TRBV5-4 and TRBJ2-1; the match to TRBD2 covers 9 bases. Trimming removed 9 bases from V and 7 bases from J; junction bases left unmatched: 11. Per germline, CDR1 SGHNT and CDR2 YYREEE (reference sequence). This CDR3 contains 14 residues. CDR3 protein: CATQHLAGLNEQFF. The CDR3 coding sequence is TGTGCCACCCAGCATCTAGCGGGGTTGAATGAGCAGTTCTTC.

The chain combines TRBV2 with TRBJ2-2, with D maybe TRBD2 (6 bases). Germline loops: CDR1 SNHLY, CDR2 FYNNEI. Trimming removed 8 bases at V and 0 bases at J, with 10 bases between. This CDR3 contains 14 residues. The CDR3 here is CASGGETNTGELFF. In nucleotides, the CDR3 is TGTGCCAGCGGAGGGGAGACGAACACCGGGGAGCTGTTTTTT.

V is TRBV28 and J is TRBJ2-3; D possibly corresponds to TRBD2 (6 bases). Germline V gives CDR1 MDHEN, CDR2 SYDVKM. The CDR3 contains 16 residues. The CDR3 bases are TGTGTCACCCGGGGGAGACGGGGAGTTCGCACAGATACGCAGTATTTT. Protein sequence: CVTRGRRGVRTDTQYF.

This clone was detected once. The CDR3 DNA reads TGCGCCAGCAGCCCGAACCCGACAGGGGGCGGCGGCTACACCTTC. Translating it yields CASSPNPTGGGGYTF. The chain uses TRBV4-3 and TRBJ1-2; 10 bases agree with TRBD1. Germline V gene lookup returns CDR1 LGHNA and CDR2 YSLEER. The CDR3 consists of 15 residues. The junction had 10 bases not matched to a gene; V was cut back by 4 bases and J by 8 bases.

This chain joins TRBV6-4 and TRBJ1-1; the match to TRBD1 covers 9 bases. The CDR3 length is 13 residues. Trimming cost V 0 bases and J 8 bases; bases outside gene matches: 1. In germline, CDR1 is MRHNA, CDR2 SNTAGT. The CDR3 region has the DNA TGTGCCAGCAGTGACTCGGGGACAGGGGAAGCTTTCTTT. Translation: CASSDSGTGEAFF.

The V gene is TRBV18, the J gene TRBJ2-7; D perhaps matches TRBD2 (6 bases). Germline loops: CDR1 KGHSH, CDR2 LQKENI. The CDR3 runs 15 residues. V lost 3 bases to trimming and J lost 3 bases, with 15 bases between them. The CDR3 loop reads CASSPGSGGFYEQYF. The CDR3 nucleotides read TGTGCCAGCTCACCTGGCTCCGGGGGATTCTACGAGCAGTACTTC.

The rearrangement links TRBV11-3 to TRBJ1-6; 8 bases align to TRBD1. The germline V gene has CDR1 SGHNT and CDR2 YENEEA. This CDR3 has 17 residues. With V trimmed by 2 bases and J by 6 bases, 9 bases remained unmatched. This CDR3 reads CASSLSFGQGSNSPLHF. As DNA, the CDR3 is TGTGCCAGCAGCTTATCCTTCGGACAGGGATCTAATTCACCCCTCCACTTT.

This chain joins TRBV12-2 and TRBJ2-5; the table's D gene call, TRBD1, was not cross checked with the DNA. TRBV12-2 is deemed a pseudogene. The CDR3 runs 15 residues. This chain's CDR3 is CASRLVSGTGETQYF. Written as DNA, the CDR3 is TGTGCAAGTCGCTTAGTGTCCGGGACAGGAGAGACCCAGTACTTC.

The chain has TRBV28 and TRBJ1-1; 9 bases match TRBD1. V was clipped by 6 bases and J by 0 bases; unmatched bases: 5. CDR1 and CDR2 from the germline V gene are MDHEN and SYDVKM. The CDR3 totals 15 residues. This CDR3 reads CASRPRDRVNTEAFF. The CDR3 DNA is TGTGCCAGCAGACCACGGGACAGGGTGAACACTGAAGCTTTCTTT.

This sequence joins TRBV19 and TRBJ2-5; 9 nucleotides align to TRBD1. The V gene's germline CDR1 is LNHDA and CDR2 SQIVND (reference sequence). Trimming took 3 bases from V and 5 from J; bases not matched to a gene: 7. The CDR3 has 15 residues. CDR3 coding DNA: TGTGCCAGTAGTATCCGGGACAGGGTTGGGGAGACCCAGTACTTC. Its protein product is CASSIRDRVGETQYF.